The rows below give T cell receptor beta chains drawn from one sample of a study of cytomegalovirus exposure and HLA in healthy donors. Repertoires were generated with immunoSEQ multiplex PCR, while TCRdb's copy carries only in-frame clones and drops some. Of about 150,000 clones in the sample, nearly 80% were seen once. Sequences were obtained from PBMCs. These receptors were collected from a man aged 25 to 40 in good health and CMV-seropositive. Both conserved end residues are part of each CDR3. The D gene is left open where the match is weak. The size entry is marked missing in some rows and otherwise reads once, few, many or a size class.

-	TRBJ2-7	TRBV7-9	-	CASSLVKGLDDEQYF	TGTGCCAGCAGCTTAGTGAAGGGACTTGACGACGAGCAGTACTTC
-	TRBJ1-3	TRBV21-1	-	CASSKRGEQNTIYF	TGTGCCAGCAGCAAACGGGGGGAGCAAAACACCATATATTTT
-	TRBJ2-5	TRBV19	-	CASNQDRREAQYF	TGTGCCAGTAATCAGGACCGCAGGGAGGCCCAGTACTTC
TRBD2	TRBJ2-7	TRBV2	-	CASSQTSGKDEQYF	TGTGCCAGCAGCCAGACTAGCGGGAAAGACGAGCAGTACTTC
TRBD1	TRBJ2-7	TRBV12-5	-	CASGLARTGSHEQYF	TGTGCTAGTGGTTTGGCCAGGACAGGGTCCCACGAGCAGTACTTC
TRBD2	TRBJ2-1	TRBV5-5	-	CASSLDILAGVGEQFF	TGTGCCAGCAGCTTGGATATCCTAGCGGGAGTAGGCGAGCAGTTCTTC
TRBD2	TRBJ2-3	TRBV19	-	CASSMGGAIYADTQYF	TGTGCCAGTAGTATGGGAGGGGCGATTTACGCAGATACGCAGTATTTT
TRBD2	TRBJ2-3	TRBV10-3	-	CAIRKGSGSGRTDTQYF	TGTGCCATCAGAAAGGGTTCTGGTAGCGGGAGAACAGATACGCAGTATTTT
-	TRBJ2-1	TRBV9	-	CASSPRVREDEQFF	TGTGCCAGCAGCCCCAGGGTTAGAGAGGATGAGCAGTTCTTC
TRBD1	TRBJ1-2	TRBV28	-	CASSLSGTELGYTF	TGTGCCAGCAGTTTATCCGGGACAGAGCTTGGCTACACCTTC
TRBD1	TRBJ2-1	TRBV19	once	CASSPEGQGVNEQFF	TGTGCCAGTAGTCCCGAGGGACAGGGTGTAAATGAGCAGTTCTTC
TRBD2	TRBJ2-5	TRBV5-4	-	CASSLGSISGRAGETQYF	TGTGCCAGCAGCTTGGGGAGTATTAGCGGGAGGGCTGGGGAGACCCAGTACTTC
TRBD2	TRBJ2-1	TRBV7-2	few	CASSEDRGGEQFF	TGTGCCAGCAGCGAAGACCGCGGGGGTGAGCAGTTCTTC
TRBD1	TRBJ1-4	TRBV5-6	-	CASSERDRGFNEKLFF	TGTGCCAGCAGCGAAAGGGACAGGGGTTTTAATGAAAAACTGTTTTTT
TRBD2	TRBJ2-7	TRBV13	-	CASSSLAADEQYF	TGTGCCAGCAGCTCCCTAGCGGCAGACGAGCAGTACTTC
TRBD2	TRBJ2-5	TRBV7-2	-	CASSLVYGGRSFGETQYF	TGTGCCAGCAGCTTAGTGTACGGCGGGAGGAGTTTTGGAGAGACCCAGTACTTC
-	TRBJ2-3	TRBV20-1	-	CSASGTGTQYF	TGCAGTGCTAGTGGCACAGGTACGCAGTATTTT
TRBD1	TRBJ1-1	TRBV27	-	CASSGGQGLVAFF	TGTGCCAGCAGTGGGGGACAGGGCCTCGTAGCTTTCTTT
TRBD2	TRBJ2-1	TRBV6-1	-	CASSGLAGGPQYNEQFF	TGTGCCAGCAGTGGACTAGCGGGAGGGCCGCAGTACAATGAGCAGTTCTTC
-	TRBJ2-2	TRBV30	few	CAWSQEGAGELFF	TGTGCCTGGAGTCAAGAGGGGGCCGGGGAGCTGTTTTTT
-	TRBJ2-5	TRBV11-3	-	CASSLAGGRTQETQYF	TGTGCCAGCAGCTTGGCCGGCGGCAGGACTCAAGAGACCCAGTACTTC
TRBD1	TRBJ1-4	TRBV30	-	CAWSVRDRAALNEKLFF	TGTGCCTGGAGTGTAAGGGACAGGGCCGCTCTTAATGAAAAACTGTTTTTT
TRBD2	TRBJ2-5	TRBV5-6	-	CASSPGGGRAVGTQYF	TGTGCCAGCAGCCCGGGGGGGGGACGGGCCGTTGGGACCCAGTACTTC
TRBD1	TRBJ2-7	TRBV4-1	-	CASSQGTGGHTLPEQYF	TGCGCCAGCAGCCAAGGGACAGGGGGCCACACATTACCTGAGCAGTACTTC
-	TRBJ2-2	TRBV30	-	CAWSVRTTFGELFF	TGTGCCTGGAGTGTACGGACTACCTTCGGGGAGCTGTTTTTT
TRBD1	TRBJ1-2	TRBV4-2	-	CASSQNPGQGLTNYGYTF	TGTGCCAGCAGCCAAAATCCGGGACAGGGTTTGACTAACTATGGCTACACCTTC
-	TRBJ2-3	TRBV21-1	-	CASNLAGAETDTQYF	TGTGCCAGCAACCTAGCGGGAGCTGAGACAGATACGCAGTATTTT
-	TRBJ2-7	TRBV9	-	CASSVEAGSNSYEQYF	TGTGCCAGCAGCGTAGAGGCAGGGTCGAACTCCTACGAGCAGTACTTC
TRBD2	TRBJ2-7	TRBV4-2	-	CASSQELAGAYEQYF	TGTGCCAGCAGCCAAGAGTTAGCGGGAGCCTACGAGCAGTACTTC
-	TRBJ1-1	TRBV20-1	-	CSRDYEAFF	TGCAGTAGAGATTATGAGGCTTTCTTT
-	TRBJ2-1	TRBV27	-	CASSLGAVSYNEQFF	TGTGCCAGCAGTTTAGGGGCGGTCTCCTACAATGAGCAGTTCTTC
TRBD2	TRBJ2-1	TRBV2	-	CASSEGAPSGRKNYNEQFF	TGTGCCAGCAGTGAAGGGGCCCCTAGCGGGAGGAAGAACTACAATGAGCAGTTCTTC
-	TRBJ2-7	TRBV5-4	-	CASSLGSGSNEQYF	TGTGCCAGCAGCTTAGGGAGCGGATCAAACGAGCAGTACTTC
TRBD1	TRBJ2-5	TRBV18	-	CASSTIRRGQGYQETQYF	TGTGCCAGCTCAACAATCCGCCGGGGACAGGGGTACCAAGAGACCCAGTACTTC
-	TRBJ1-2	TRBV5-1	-	CASSGTEGRGYTF	TGCGCCAGCAGCGGAACAGAGGGTCGAGGCTACACCTTC
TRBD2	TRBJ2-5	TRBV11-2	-	CASSPQAGEGETQYF	TGTGCCAGCAGCCCGCAAGCGGGGGAAGGAGAGACCCAGTACTTC
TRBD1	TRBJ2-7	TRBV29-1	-	CSVERTGSYEQYF	TGCAGCGTTGAACGGACAGGGAGCTACGAGCAGTACTTC
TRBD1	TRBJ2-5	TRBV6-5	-	CATRGPRIRETQYF	TGTGCCACGAGGGGGCCTAGAATACGAGAGACCCAGTACTTC